This record concerns one TCR beta chain sequence. What it binds is unknown. Repertoires were generated with immunoSEQ multiplex PCR, while TCRdb's copy carries only in-frame clones and drops some. The data show 17,000 or so clones, over 60% seen once. The data belong to a study of somatic mutations in cytotoxic T cells in rheumatoid arthritis. Broader study findings: Clonality of CD8+ T cells, which was compared between rheumatoid arthritis patients and age-matched healthy controls, did not differ significantly. The largest CD8+ clone made up over 20% of CD8+ cells in about an eighth of the 65 patients.

Germline V lookup: CDR1 MNHNS, CDR2 SASEGT. The germline V and J ends were trimmed by 1 base and 7 bases, with 19 bases remaining between them. The CDR3 totals 16 residues. Sequenced material: CD8+ T cells sorted from blood. This TCR was sampled from an adult with rheumatoid arthritis. The V call is TRBV6-1, the J call TRBJ1-1; D is ambiguous. The chain's CDR3 is CASSEERSLERDEAFF. As DNA, the CDR3 is TGTGCCAGCAGTGAAGAAAGGTCCCTGGAACGGGATGAAGCTTTCTTT.